This is a list of T cell receptor beta chains from one sample in a study of PD-1 blockade in mismatch repair-deficient tumors. This table comes from immunoSEQ multiplex PCR, and its TCRdb copy is limited to in-frame clones, with some not included. The sample contains just over 25,000 clones, roughly 83% of which appear only once. The sample here was PBMCs, taken before pembrolizumab treatment. The receptors were sampled from an adult with mismatch repair-deficient cancer. Each CDR3 is given with its conserved first and last residue. D genes are given only for firm matches. Size is stated for part of the rows, as once, few or many counts, or as a class when the clone is expanded.

TRBJ2-7 TRBD2 TRBV11-2 few CASSLPSGLYEQYF TGTGCCAGCAGCTTACCTAGCGGACTCTACGAGCAGTACTTC
TRBJ1-1 TRBD1 TRBV6-5 - CASRHTGGITEAFF TGTGCCAGCAGACACACAGGGGGCATCACTGAAGCTTTCTTT
TRBJ1-2 TRBD1 TRBV27 - CASSSQGGWEPVYGYTF TGTGCCAGCAGTAGTCAGGGGGGCTGGGAACCCGTCTATGGCTACACCTTC
TRBJ2-5 - TRBV5-1 - CASSLVGAQETQYF TGCGCCAGCAGCCTGGTGGGGGCCCAAGAGACCCAGTACTTC
TRBJ2-7 TRBD2 TRBV11-3 - CASSLTSGSYEQYF TGTGCCAGCAGCTTGACTAGCGGCTCCTACGAGCAGTACTTC
TRBJ1-1 TRBD1 TRBV9 - CASSATGQPMNTEAFF TGTGCCAGCAGCGCAACGGGACAGCCCATGAACACTGAAGCTTTCTTT
TRBJ1-1 - TRBV30 - CAWSVLSTAEAFF TGTGCCTGGAGTGTACTCTCTACAGCCGAAGCTTTCTTT
TRBJ2-1 - TRBV5-1 few CASSLGYLSYNEQFF TGCGCCAGCAGCTTGGGCTACCTCTCCTACAATGAGCAGTTCTTC
TRBJ2-2 - TRBV30 - CAWSRVSNGELFF TGTGCCTGGAGTCGGGTTTCTAACGGGGAGCTGTTTTTT
TRBJ1-4 TRBD1 TRBV28 - CASRRFGTGLEKLFF TGTGCCAGCAGGAGGTTCGGGACAGGGTTAGAAAAACTGTTTTTT
TRBJ2-1 TRBD1 TRBV4-1 few CASSQGTGVNSYNEQFF TGCGCCAGCAGCCAAGGGACAGGGGTTAACTCCTACAATGAGCAGTTCTTC
TRBJ2-3 TRBD2 TRBV6-6 - CASSLLAGTNTQYF TGTGCCAGCAGTTTACTAGCGGGAACTAATACGCAGTATTTT
TRBJ2-7 - TRBV6-5 - CASSYDTASYEQYF TGTGCCAGCAGTTACGACACGGCCTCCTACGAGCAGTACTTC
TRBJ2-3 - TRBV5-6 - CASSLEPGSTDTQYF TGTGCCAGCAGCTTGGAGCCAGGGAGCACAGATACGCAGTATTTT
TRBJ2-5 TRBD2 TRBV11-2 - CASSLVPSGSRETQYF TGTGCCAGCAGCTTAGTTCCTAGCGGGAGTAGGGAGACCCAGTACTTC
TRBJ2-7 - TRBV5-1 - CASSLVRDREQYF TGCGCCAGCAGCTTGGTCCGGGATCGCGAGCAGTACTTC
TRBJ2-3 - TRBV6-1 - CASSDGSRTDTQYF TGTGCCAGCAGTGACGGGAGCCGCACAGATACGCAGTATTTT
TRBJ2-1 TRBD2 TRBV6-5 - CASEAGPAYNEQFF TGTGCCAGCGAAGCGGGGCCCGCCTACAATGAGCAGTTCTTC
TRBJ2-7 - TRBV5-1 few CASSAGLLSSYEQYF TGCGCCAGCAGCGCGGGACTCTTAAGCTCCTACGAGCAGTACTTC
TRBJ2-5 - TRBV4-1 - CASSRGGAEGTQYF TGCGCCAGCAGCCGAGGCGGGGCGGAGGGAACCCAGTACTTC
TRBJ2-2 TRBD2 TRBV19 - CASSKRPGTSGYLTGELFF TGTGCCAGTAGTAAGCGACCTGGGACTAGCGGGTATCTCACCGGGGAGCTGTTTTTT
TRBJ2-7 - TRBV6-5 - CASSLQGTGEQYF TGTGCCAGCAGTTTACAGGGTACCGGCGAGCAGTACTTC
TRBJ2-5 - TRBV7-2 - CASSFGGSQETQYF TGTGCCAGCAGCTTTGGGGGCAGCCAAGAGACCCAGTACTTC
TRBJ2-7 - TRBV7-2 - CASSSHPGNYEQYF TGTGCCAGCAGCAGCCATCCAGGGAACTACGAGCAGTACTTC
TRBJ1-5 TRBD1 TRBV2 - CASSAQGINQPQHF TGTGCCAGCAGTGCACAGGGGATCAATCAGCCCCAGCATTTT
TRBJ2-3 - TRBV18 - CASSPFTDTQYF TGTGCCAGCTCACCCTTCACAGATACGCAGTATTTT
TRBJ1-1 - TRBV7-9 - CASISGGNTEAFF TGTGCCAGCATAAGTGGCGGGAACACTGAAGCTTTCTTT
TRBJ2-3 - TRBV29-1 - CSVGRSRRGDTQYF TGCAGCGTTGGGAGGAGCAGGAGAGGAGATACGCAGTATTTT
TRBJ2-3 TRBD1 TRBV6-1 few CASRQGRADTQYF TGTGCCAGCCGACAGGGTAGAGCAGATACGCAGTATTTT
TRBJ2-3 TRBD2 TRBV29-1 - CSAGGGDTQYF TGCAGCGCTGGGGGAGGGGATACGCAGTATTTT
TRBJ1-2 - TRBV18 - CASSPFADNNYGYTF TGTGCCAGCTCACCTTTTGCAGATAATAACTATGGCTACACCTTC
TRBJ2-1 TRBD2 TRBV28 - CASSLAGTSGNDEQFF TGTGCCAGCAGTTTAGCCGGGACTAGCGGGAACGATGAGCAGTTCTTC
TRBJ1-3 - TRBV5-1 - CASSQGTGGNTIYF TGCGCCAGCAGCCAGGGAACTGGTGGAAACACCATATATTTT
TRBJ1-1 TRBD1 TRBV9 - CASSTNRGEAFF TGTGCCAGCAGCACCAACAGGGGTGAAGCTTTCTTT
TRBJ2-6 TRBD1 TRBV4-1 - CASRNVQGSLAGANVLTF TGCGCCAGCAGGAATGTACAGGGGTCCCTCGCTGGGGCCAACGTCCTGACTTTC
TRBJ2-2 - TRBV5-1 - CASSLAQASGELFF TGCGCCAGCAGCTTGGCCCAGGCCTCCGGGGAGCTGTTTTTT
TRBJ2-5 TRBD1 TRBV7-3 - CASSNTPGGAGLETQYF TGTGCCAGCAGTAATACTCCAGGGGGCGCGGGTTTAGAGACCCAGTACTTC
TRBJ2-7 - TRBV9 - CASSTTAGGEQYF TGTGCCAGCAGCACCACCGCTGGCGGGGAGCAGTACTTC
TRBJ2-7 TRBD2 TRBV18 once CASSPLQLAGDSYYEQYF TGTGCCAGCTCACCACTCCAACTAGCGGGAGACTCCTACTACGAGCAGTACTTC
TRBJ2-5 - TRBV5-4 - CASSLAGSGVETQYF TGTGCCAGCAGCTTGGCGGGATCGGGAGTAGAGACCCAGTACTTC
TRBJ2-1 TRBD2 TRBV7-9 - CASSISGSSYNEQFF TGTGCCAGCAGCATTAGCGGGAGCTCCTACAATGAGCAGTTCTTC
TRBJ1-1 - TRBV6-1 - CASSEGNPNTEAFF TGTGCCAGCAGTGAAGGTAATCCGAACACTGAAGCTTTCTTT
TRBJ1-1 - TRBV7-9 - CASSEGWGTEAFF TGTGCCAGCAGTGAGGGATGGGGCACTGAAGCTTTCTTT
TRBJ1-3 - TRBV7-8 - CASSSEQGLGGNTIYF TGTGCCAGCAGCTCCGAACAGGGTTTGGGAGGAAACACCATATATTTT
TRBJ2-7 - TRBV27 - CASTTRLVFPFEQYF TGTGCCAGTACGACGCGACTAGTCTTTCCCTTCGAGCAGTACTTC